This T cell receptor (beta chain) derives from a study of CD4 T cells in relation to SARS-CoV-2 and coronaviruses. Across the study: PBMCs were cultured with antigen for roughly nine days before TCR beta sequencing.

The method was immunoSEQ multiplex PCR; TCRdb's version includes in-frame clones alone and lacks a portion of them. This table has around 30,000 clones, about 70% appearing once. Germline-derived CDR1 and CDR2 are KGHSH and LQKENI. V lost 6 bases to trimming and J lost 1 base; unmatched junction nucleotides: 8. The CDR3 runs to 15 residues. To note about this clone: Its antigen is not known.

The source is an adult with COVID-19. V is TRBV18 and J is TRBJ1-1; 7 bases align to TRBD1. The sequenced sample was memory CD4+ T cells from PBMCs, cultured in vitro. This CDR3 is CASSQGGAANTEAFF. Written as DNA, the CDR3 is TGTGCCAGCTCGCAGGGGGGGGCCGCGAACACTGAAGCTTTCTTT.